This T cell receptor beta chain was obtained from a study of T cells in Graves' hyperthyroidism and ophthalmopathy. Whole-study results and caveats: Among clonotypes expanded in thyroid above 0.001, most were also found in blood. In simple terms, a model built on 13 V-J features told ophthalmopathy apart from stable hyperthyroidism.

Amplification of TCR beta CDR3 regions used RNA as the template. In the first-round RT-PCR of the TCR CDR3, the HTBI primer set was used. TCRdb redid the calling of the multiplex PCR reads with MiXCR, one entry per CDR3 protein. The sample holds 300,000 to 450,000 distinct CDR3 sequences; about a fifth are singletons and the top ten take 40%. In regard to this clonotype: Antigen unknown.

The diagnostic basis comprised clinical symptoms, serum thyroxine and TRAb, thyroid ultrasound and orbital computed tomography. Sequencing used blood. This receptor was taken from a man aged 18-30 years with Graves' ophthalmopathy.

The CDR3 loop reads CASSSLDPSYEQFF. The CDR3 nucleotides read TGCGCCAGCAGCTCCCTGGACCCGTCCTATGAGCAGTTCTTC. The V gene is TRBV5-1, the J gene TRBJ2-1; D is ambiguous. The CDR3 totals 14 residues. Per germline, CDR1 SGHRS and CDR2 YFSETQ. V lost 3 bases and J lost 8, with 15 bases in between.